One sample yielded the 2 T cell receptor beta chains listed below, sequenced in a study of cytomegalovirus exposure and HLA in healthy donors. PCR involved 60 Vbeta and 13 Jbeta primers. Clones were sequenced by immunoSEQ multiplex PCR, and TCRdb holds only the in-frame ones, with some missing. The sample lists 150,000 to 200,000 clones; around 80% were seen once. The sequenced material came from PBMCs. The source of these receptors is a woman aged 25 to 39 in good health and CMV-seropositive.

The chain links TRBV14 to TRBJ2-7, with D maybe TRBD2 (7 bases). V gave up 0 bases and J gave up 5 bases, with 23 bases separating them. The V gene's germline CDR1 is SGHDN and CDR2 FVKESK. The CDR3 contains 18 residues. CDR3 sequence: CASSQDLWGGAFIHEQYF. The CDR3 DNA is TGTGCCAGCAGCCAAGATTTATGGGGGGGCGCTTTTATCCACGAGCAGTACTTC.

This clone was recorded once. The chain has TRBV7-2 and TRBJ2-2, with 8 bases matching TRBD2. The CDR3 is 17 amino acids. Germline trimming cut 1 base from V and 1 base from J; bases unmatched to any gene: 5. Germline V gives CDR1 SGHTA, CDR2 FQGNSA. CDR3 in DNA: TGTGCCAGCAGCTTAGGGGGTAGCGGGGTGAACACCGGGGAGCTGTTTTTT. It translates to CASSLGGSGVNTGELFF.